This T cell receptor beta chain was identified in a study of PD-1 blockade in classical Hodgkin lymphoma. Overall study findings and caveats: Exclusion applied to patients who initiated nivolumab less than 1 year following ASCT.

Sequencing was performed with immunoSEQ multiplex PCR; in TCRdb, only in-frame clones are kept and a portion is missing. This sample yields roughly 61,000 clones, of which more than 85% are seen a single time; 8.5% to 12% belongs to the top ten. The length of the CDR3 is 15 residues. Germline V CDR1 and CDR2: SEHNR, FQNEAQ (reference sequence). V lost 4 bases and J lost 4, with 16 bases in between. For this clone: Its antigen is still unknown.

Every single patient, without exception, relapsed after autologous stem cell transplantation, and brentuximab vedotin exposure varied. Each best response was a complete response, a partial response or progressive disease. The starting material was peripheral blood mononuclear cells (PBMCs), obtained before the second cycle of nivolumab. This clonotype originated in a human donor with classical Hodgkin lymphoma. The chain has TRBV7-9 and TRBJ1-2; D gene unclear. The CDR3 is CASSSRISPPYGYTF. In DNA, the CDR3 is TGTGCCAGCAGCTCTAGGATCAGTCCCCCCTATGGCTACACCTTC. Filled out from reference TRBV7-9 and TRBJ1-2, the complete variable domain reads DTGVSQNPRHKITKRGQNVTFRCDPISEHNRLYWYRQTLGQGPEFLTYFQNEAQLEKSRLLSDRFSAERPKGSFSTLEIQRTEQGDSAMYLCASSSRISPPYGYTFGSGTRLTVV.